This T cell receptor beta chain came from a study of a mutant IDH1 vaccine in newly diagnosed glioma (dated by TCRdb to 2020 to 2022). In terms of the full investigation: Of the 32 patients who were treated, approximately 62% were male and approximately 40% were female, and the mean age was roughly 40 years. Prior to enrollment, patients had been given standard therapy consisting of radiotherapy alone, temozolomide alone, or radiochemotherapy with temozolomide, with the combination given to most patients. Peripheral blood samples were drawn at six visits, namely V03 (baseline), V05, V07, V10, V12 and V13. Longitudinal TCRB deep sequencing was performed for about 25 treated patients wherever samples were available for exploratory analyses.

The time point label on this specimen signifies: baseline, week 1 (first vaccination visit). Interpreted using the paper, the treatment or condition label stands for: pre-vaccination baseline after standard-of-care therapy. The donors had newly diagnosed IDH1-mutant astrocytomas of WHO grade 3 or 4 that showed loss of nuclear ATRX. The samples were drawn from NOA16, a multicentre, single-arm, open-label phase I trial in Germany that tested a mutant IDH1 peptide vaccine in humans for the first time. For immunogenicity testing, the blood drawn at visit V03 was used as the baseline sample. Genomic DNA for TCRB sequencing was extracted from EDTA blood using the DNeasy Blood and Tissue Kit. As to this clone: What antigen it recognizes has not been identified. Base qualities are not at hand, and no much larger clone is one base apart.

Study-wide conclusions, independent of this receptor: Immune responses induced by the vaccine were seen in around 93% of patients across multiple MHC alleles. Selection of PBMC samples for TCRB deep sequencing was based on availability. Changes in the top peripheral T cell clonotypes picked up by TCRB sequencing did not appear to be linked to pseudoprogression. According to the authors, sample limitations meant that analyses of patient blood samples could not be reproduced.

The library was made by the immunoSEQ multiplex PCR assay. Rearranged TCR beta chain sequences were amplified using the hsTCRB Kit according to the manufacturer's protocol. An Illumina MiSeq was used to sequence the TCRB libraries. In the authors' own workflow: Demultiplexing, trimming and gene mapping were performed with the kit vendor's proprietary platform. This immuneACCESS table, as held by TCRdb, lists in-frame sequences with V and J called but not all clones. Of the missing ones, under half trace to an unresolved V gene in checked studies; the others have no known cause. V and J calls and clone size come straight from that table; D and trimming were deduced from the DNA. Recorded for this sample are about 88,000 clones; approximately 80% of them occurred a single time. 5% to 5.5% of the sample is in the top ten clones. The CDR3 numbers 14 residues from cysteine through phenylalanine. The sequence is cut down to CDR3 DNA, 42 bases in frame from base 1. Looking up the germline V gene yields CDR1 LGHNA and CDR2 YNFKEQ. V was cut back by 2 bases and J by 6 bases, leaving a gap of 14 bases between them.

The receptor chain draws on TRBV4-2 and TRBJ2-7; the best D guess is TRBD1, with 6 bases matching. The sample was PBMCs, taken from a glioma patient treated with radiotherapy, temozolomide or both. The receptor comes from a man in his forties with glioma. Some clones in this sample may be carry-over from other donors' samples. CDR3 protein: CASSQPGQFPEQYF. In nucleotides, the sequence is TGTGCCAGCAGCCAACCCGGACAGTTCCCCGAGCAGTACTTC.